This record covers a single T cell receptor beta chain. Its antigen remains unknown. The germline V gene has CDR1 SGDLS and CDR2 YYNGEE. CDR3 length equals 16 residues. V was trimmed by 4 bases and J by 0 bases, leaving 14 bases between them. The data derive from a study of graft-versus-host responses after intestinal transplantation. The protocol was immunoSEQ multiplex PCR, while the TCRdb copy is restricted to in-frame clones and leaves out a portion. This table holds some 50,000 clones, 84% found once. Overall study results and limits: Present in recipient marrow, GvH clones included some that appeared first in ileum or blood.

This TCR derives from a human donor who was the organ donor for an intestinal transplant. The material was unstimulated CD4+ T cells sorted from spleen or lymph node cells, obtained before transplant. The V and J genes are TRBV9 and TRBJ2-1; tentatively, D is TRBD2 (5 bases). The CDR3, as DNA: TGTGCCAGCAGCCCCCGGCGGGTCCTCTCCTACAATGAGCAGTTCTTC. Its translation: CASSPRRVLSYNEQFF.